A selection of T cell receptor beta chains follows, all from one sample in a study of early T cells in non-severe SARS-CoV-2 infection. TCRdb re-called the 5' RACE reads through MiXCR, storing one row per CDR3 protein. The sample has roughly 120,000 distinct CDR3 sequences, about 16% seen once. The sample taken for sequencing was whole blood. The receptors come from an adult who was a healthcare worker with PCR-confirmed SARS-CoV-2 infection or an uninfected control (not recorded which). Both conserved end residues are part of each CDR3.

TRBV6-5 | CASSPDRVASPLHF
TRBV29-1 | CSAKDRGGIGYTF
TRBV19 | CASSRTGGKAYNSPLHF
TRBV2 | CASISDRVGNEQFF
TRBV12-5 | CASGLVMGITDTQYF
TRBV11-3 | CASSLSLSRGPTDTQYF
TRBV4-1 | CASSQQGVTDTQYF
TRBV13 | CASSEGTAWNSPLHF
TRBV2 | CASSETVYHVLTF
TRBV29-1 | CSGGQVLNTEAFF
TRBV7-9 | CASSSTTSVSSGNTIYF
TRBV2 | CASSEGTDTQYF
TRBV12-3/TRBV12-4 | CASSPGGHMNTEAFF
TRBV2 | CASGTEGSGELFF
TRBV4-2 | CASSQITTGVSGNTIYF
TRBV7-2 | CASSLSGAGADTQYF
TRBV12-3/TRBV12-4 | CASSLGSGTASGNTIYF